This entry concerns a single T cell receptor (beta chain). Possible read error: a much larger clone is one base away. The conserved closing phenylalanine or tryptophan is absent in this CDR3, likely reflecting a read error. Fresh peripheral blood, 7.5 to 10 ml of it, supplied the PBMCs. The data are from a study of T cells in Graves' hyperthyroidism and ophthalmopathy. This CDR3 is built from 15 residues. Per the germline V gene, CDR1 is MNHEY and CDR2 is SMNVEV (reference sequence). Trimming took 3 bases from V and 3 from J, leaving 14 bases between them. Researchers took RNA transcripts and amplified the TCR beta CDR3 regions from them. The HTBI primer set served for first-round RT-PCR of the TCR CDR3. TCRdb re-analysed the multiplex PCR reads in MiXCR, keeping a single row per CDR3 protein. The table has hundreds of thousands of distinct CDR3 sequences, 11% to 15% seen once.

The sequencing sample was made of blood. V gene TRBV27 combines with J gene TRBJ1-1; a weak D match, TRBD1 (6 bases). This TCR was sampled from a man aged 45 to 65 with Graves' ophthalmopathy. The CDR3 region is CASSFEAGVYTEAFS. DNA for the CDR3: TGTGCCAGCAGTTTCGAGGCAGGGGTTTACACTGAAGCTTTCTCT.